This T cell receptor beta chain was captured in a study of blood T cell repertoires in COVID-19. Study-wide context: COVID-19 samples from acute and convalescent phases originated in the United States, Italy and Spain. PBMCs, B-cell-depleted T cells, or T cells were the source of the cDNA or gDNA that made up the material.

Data came from immunoSEQ multiplex PCR; TCRdb stores just in-frame clones and leaves some out. The sample carries more than 350,000 clones, about 88% recorded once. V shed 2 bases and J 2 bases; nucleotides not matched to a gene: 4. Germline CDR1 and CDR2: KGHSH and LQKENI. This CDR3 comprises 16 residues. Material for sequencing was PBMCs or T cells enriched from blood (not recorded which). This receptor was obtained from a woman younger than 35 who had been exposed to COVID-19. The V gene is TRBV18, the J gene TRBJ1-5; 9 nucleotides line up with TRBD1. Here the CDR3 reads CASSPMGDRGNQPQHF. CDR3 nucleotides: TGTGCCAGCTCACCAATGGGGGACAGGGGCAATCAGCCCCAGCATTTT.